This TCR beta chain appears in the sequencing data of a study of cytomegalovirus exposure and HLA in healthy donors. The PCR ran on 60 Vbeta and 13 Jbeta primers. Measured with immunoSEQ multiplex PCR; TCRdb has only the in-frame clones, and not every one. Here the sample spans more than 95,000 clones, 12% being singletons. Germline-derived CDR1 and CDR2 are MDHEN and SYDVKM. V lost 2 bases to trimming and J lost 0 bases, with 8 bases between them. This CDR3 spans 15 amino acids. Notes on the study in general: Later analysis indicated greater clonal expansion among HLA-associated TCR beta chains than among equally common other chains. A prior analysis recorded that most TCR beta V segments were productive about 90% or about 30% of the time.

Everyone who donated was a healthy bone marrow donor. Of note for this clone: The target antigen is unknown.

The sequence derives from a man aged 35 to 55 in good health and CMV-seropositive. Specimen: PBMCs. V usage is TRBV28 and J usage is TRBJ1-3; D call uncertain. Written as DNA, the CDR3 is TGTGCCAGCAGTTTACATGGGAGCTCTGGAAACACCATATATTTT. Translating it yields CASSLHGSSGNTIYF.